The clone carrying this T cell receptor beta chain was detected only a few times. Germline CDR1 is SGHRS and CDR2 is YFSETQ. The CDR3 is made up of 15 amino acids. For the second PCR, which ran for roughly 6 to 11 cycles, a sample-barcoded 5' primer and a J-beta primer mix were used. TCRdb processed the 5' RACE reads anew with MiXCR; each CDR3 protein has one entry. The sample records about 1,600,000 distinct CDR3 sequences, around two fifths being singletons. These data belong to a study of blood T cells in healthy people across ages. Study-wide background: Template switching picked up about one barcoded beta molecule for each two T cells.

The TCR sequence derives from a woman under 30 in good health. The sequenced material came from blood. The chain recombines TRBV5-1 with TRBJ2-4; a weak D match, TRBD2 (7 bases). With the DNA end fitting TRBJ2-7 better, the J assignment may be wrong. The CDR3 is CASSLEGGAHDEQYF. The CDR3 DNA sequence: TGCGCCAGCAGCTTGGAAGGGGGGGCCCACGACGAGCAGTACTTC.